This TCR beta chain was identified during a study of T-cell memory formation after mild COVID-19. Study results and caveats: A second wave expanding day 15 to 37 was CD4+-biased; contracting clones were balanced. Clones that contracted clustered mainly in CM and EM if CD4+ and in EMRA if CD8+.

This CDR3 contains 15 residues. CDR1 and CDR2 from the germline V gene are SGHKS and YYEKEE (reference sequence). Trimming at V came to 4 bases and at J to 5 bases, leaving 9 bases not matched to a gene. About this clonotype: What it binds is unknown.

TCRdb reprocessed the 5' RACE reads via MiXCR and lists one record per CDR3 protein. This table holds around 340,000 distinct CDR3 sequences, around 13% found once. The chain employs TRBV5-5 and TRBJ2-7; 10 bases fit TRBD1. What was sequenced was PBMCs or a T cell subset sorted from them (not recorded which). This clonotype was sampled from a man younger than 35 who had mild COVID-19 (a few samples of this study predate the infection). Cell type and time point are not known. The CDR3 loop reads CASSTDRGRGNEQYF. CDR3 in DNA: TGTGCCAGCAGCACAGACAGGGGGCGCGGTAACGAGCAGTACTTC.